Described below is a single T cell receptor (beta chain) sequence and its context. This sample is drawn from a study of shared clonotypes between healthy human individuals. The CDR3 has 15 amino acids. Germline assignment: CDR1 MNHEY and CDR2 SVGAGI. With 0 bases removed from V and 1 base from J, the gap between germline ends came to 9 bases. Method: immunoSEQ multiplex PCR; TCRdb's copy keeps in-frame clones and lacks some. The sample carries more than 80,000 clones, under 80% recorded once. The specimen sequenced was memory CD8+ T cells sorted from blood. Described subset: CD45RO+ cells pooled with CCR7-negative TemRA cells. The chain is built from TRBV6-5 and TRBJ1-1; unclear D gene. The source is a man aged 30 to 45 in good health. CDR3 DNA: TGTGCCAGCAGTTACTCGAGCCATGGGAACACTGAAGCTTTCTTT. Amino acids: CASSYSSHGNTEAFF.